The clone carrying this TCR beta chain has just a few counts. Antigen unknown. The sample comes from a study of T cell responses to AZD1222 COVID-19 vaccine. Study findings and constraints: Within unmutated variant regions lay the reported targets of nearly half of spike-specific TCRs. Spike-specific TCRs gained breadth and depth after people received two AZD1222 doses.

This table comes from immunoSEQ multiplex PCR, and its TCRdb copy is limited to in-frame clones, with some not included. Of roughly 100,000 clones listed, more than 75% are singletons. Trimming took off 3 bases at V and 4 bases at J, with 11 bases between the two ends. Germline CDR1 is SGHRS and CDR2 is YFSETQ. The CDR3 sequence is 13 residues long. The gene calls are TRBV5-1 and TRBJ2-7; tentatively, D is TRBD2 (5 bases). The sequence was collected from an adult in good health. The input for sequencing was peripheral blood, taken on day 0 of AZD1222 vaccination. The CDR3 DNA sequence: TGCGCCAGCAGCTCCAACGGACTTTACGAGCAGTACTTC. Protein product: CASSSNGLYEQYF.